This TCR beta chain is drawn from a study of blood T cell repertoires in COVID-19. Turning to the study itself: Samples representing acute and convalescent COVID-19 were sourced from the United States, Italy and Spain. The analysed material was cDNA or gDNA that came from T cells, B-cell-depleted T cells, or PBMCs.

This clone has a single count. Authors' processing steps: Amplification of reference gene primers provided the estimated nucleated cell counts. Libraries were prepared by immunoSEQ multiplex PCR; TCRdb keeps only in-frame clonotypes and omits some of them. V, J and clone size are taken as reported in that table, and D and trimming were inferred from the DNA itself. This sample carries about 120,000 clones, roughly 90% of them seen once, and the ten largest clones take over 15%. CDR3 length: 16 residues. Germline lookup yields CDR1 LNHDA and CDR2 SQIVND (reference sequence). Deletions cut 2 bases from V and 0 bases from J, with 11 bases between.

The sample comprised peripheral blood. The V gene is TRBV19, the J gene TRBJ2-1, with D perhaps matching TRBD1 (5 bases). The clonotype comes from a human donor with acute or convalescent COVID-19. The donor label of this sample is uncertain. The CDR3 protein is CASSISVDSSYNEQFF. DNA for the CDR3: TGTGCCAGTAGTATAAGTGTCGACAGCTCCTACAATGAGCAGTTCTTC.